These T cell receptor beta chains were read from a single sample in a study of blood T cell repertoires in COVID-19. Only in-frame clones appear in the TCRdb table, and some are missing; sequencing was by immunoSEQ multiplex PCR. The top ten clones hold approximately 4.3% of a sample with hundreds of thousands of clones, 75% to 85% of them seen once. Sequenced material: PBMCs or T cells enriched from blood (not recorded which). The receptors stem from a man aged 25-45 years with acute COVID-19. The CDR3 runs from the conserved cysteine through the conserved F or W.

>TRBV3-1/TRBV3-2|TRBJ1-6
CASSQGGTGVNSPLHF
>TRBV4-1|TRBJ1-1
CASSPVGSHPGDTEAFF
>TRBV5-5|TRBJ1-1
CASSPWDTDTEAFF
>TRBV6-5|TRBJ2-6
CASSPGVSGANVLTF
>TRBV9|TRBJ2-7
CASSARQGGIYEQYF
>TRBV14|TRBJ1-4
CASSRTGDLEKLFF
>TRBV12-3/TRBV12-4|TRBJ1-2
CASSSQGRGYTF
>TRBV18|TRBJ2-3
CASSPPAGPDTQYF
>TRBV20-1|TRBJ2-7
CSARDTYEQYF
>TRBV18|TRBJ1-1
CASSLGTGANTEAFF
>TRBV12-3/TRBV12-4|TRBJ1-2
CASSSRGYYGYTF
>TRBV19|TRBJ1-5
CASTPQGGWSQPQHF
>TRBV3-1/TRBV3-2|TRBJ1-2
CASSHFLQNANYGYTF
>TRBV29-1|TRBJ2-7
CSVLVGTGTYEQYF
>TRBV12-3/TRBV12-4|TRBJ1-1
CASLGHKNTEAFF
>TRBV11-2|TRBJ2-7
CASRPGTGHYEQYF
>TRBV19|TRBJ2-1
CASSVLAGGPFF
>TRBV4-2|TRBJ1-6
CASSRGQGNSPLHF
>TRBV3-1/TRBV3-2|TRBJ2-1
CASSQEGSFTYNEQFF
>TRBV5-1|TRBJ2-7
CASSFLGQENSYEQYF
>TRBV2|TRBJ1-4
CASTPSTNEKLFF
>TRBV2|TRBJ1-4
CASSYLTGANEKLFF
>TRBV5-1|TRBJ2-6
CASSSGSLSGANVLTF
>TRBV7-3|TRBJ1-1
CASSRGSNTEAFF
>TRBV4-1|TRBJ1-4
CASSQEGTGLVANEKLFF
>TRBV4-2|TRBJ2-1
CASSQDFRGGFEQFF
>TRBV11-2|TRBJ2-2
CASSAGSHTGELFF
>TRBV30|TRBJ2-1
CAWKGAGDYNEQFF
>TRBV2|TRBJ1-1
CASSPDEYRTNTEAFF
>TRBV7-9|TRBJ1-1
CASSDRDTPWNTEAFF
>TRBV28|TRBJ2-1
CASSLLLAGGNNEQFF
>TRBV5-1|TRBJ2-3
CASSFRTGGATDTQYF
>TRBV7-7|TRBJ1-6
CASSSDYNSPLHF